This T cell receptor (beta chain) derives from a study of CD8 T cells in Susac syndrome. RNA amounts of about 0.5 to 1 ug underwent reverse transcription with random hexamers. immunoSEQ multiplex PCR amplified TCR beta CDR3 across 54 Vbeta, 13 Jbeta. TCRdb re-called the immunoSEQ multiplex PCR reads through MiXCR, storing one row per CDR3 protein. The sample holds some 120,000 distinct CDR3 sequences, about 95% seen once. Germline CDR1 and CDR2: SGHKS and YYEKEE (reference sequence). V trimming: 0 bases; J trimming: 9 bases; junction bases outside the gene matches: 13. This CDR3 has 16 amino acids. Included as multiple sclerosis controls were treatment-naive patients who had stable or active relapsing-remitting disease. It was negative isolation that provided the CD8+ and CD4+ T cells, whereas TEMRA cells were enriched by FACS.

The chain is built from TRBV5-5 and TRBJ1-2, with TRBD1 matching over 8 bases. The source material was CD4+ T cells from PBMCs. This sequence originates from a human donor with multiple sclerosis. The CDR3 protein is CASSLDRGRRFLSYTF. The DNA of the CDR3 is TGTGCCAGCAGCTTGGACAGGGGGAGGAGGTTCCTTAGCTACACCTTC.